Given below is one T cell receptor beta chain in context. These data come from a study of blood T cell repertoires in COVID-19. Study at large: Acute-phase and convalescent COVID-19 samples originated in the United States, Italy and Spain.

Assay used: immunoSEQ multiplex PCR; TCRdb lists only in-frame clones, some missing. The table records about 180,000 clones, roughly nine tenths of them present only once. Trimming pared 2 bases from V and 0 bases from J, leaving 12 bases between. CDR3 length: 16 residues. CDR1 is MNHEY, CDR2 SVGAGI, per germline. Living in 24 US areas, the participants were between about 18 and 100 years of age. Donors were grouped by their self-reported clinical history. Sequenced material: PBMCs or T cells enriched from blood (not recorded which). The sequence was obtained from a woman aged 40-49 years with acute COVID-19. The V call is TRBV6-5, the J call TRBJ2-3; tentatively, D is TRBD1 (5 bases). For the CDR3, the DNA is TGTGCCAGCAGTTACCAAGGGGCCTCTAGCACAGATACGCAGTATTTT. Protein: CASSYQGASSTDTQYF.